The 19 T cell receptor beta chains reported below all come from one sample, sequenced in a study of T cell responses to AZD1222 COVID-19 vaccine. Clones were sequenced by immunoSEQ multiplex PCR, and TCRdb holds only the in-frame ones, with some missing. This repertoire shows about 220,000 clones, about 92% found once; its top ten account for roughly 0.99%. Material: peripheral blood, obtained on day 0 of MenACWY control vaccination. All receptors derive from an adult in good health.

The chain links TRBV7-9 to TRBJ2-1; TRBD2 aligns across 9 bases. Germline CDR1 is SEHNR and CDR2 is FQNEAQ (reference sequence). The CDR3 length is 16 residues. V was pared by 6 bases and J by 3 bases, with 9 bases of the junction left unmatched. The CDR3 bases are TGTGCCAGCAGTCGAGGGAGCGGGGGGTACTACAATGAGCAGTTCTTC. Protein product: CASSRGSGGYYNEQFF.

The CDR3 bases are TGTGCCAGCTCAGACAGGGGGCCTAATTCACCCCTCCACTTT. This sequence encodes CASSDRGPNSPLHF. The gene calls are TRBV19 and TRBJ1-6; 10 positions match TRBD1. V was pared by 9 bases and J by 6 bases, with 5 bases of the junction left unmatched. This CDR3 contains 14 residues. The germline V gene encodes CDR1 LNHDA and CDR2 SQIVND (reference sequence).

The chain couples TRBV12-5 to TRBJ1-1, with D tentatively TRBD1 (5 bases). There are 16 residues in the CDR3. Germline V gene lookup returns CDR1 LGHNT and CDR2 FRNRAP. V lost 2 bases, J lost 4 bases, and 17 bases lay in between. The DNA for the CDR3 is TGTGCTAGTGGTTTGAGTTTGGTAGGGGTCCGCACTGAAGCTTTCTTT. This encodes CASGLSLVGVRTEAFF.

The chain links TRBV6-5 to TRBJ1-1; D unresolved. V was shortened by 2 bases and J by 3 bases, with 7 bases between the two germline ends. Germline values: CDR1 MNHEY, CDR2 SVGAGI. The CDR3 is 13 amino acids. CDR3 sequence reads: CASSYRQYTEAFF. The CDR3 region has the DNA TGTGCCAGCAGTTACAGACAATACACTGAAGCTTTCTTT.

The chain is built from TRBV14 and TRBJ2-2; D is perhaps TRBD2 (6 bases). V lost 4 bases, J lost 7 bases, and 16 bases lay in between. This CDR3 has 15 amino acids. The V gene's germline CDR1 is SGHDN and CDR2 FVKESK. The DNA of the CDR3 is TGTGCCAGCAGCCCCTCCGGGGGAGTGGTCGGGGAGCTGTTTTTT. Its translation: CASSPSGGVVGELFF.

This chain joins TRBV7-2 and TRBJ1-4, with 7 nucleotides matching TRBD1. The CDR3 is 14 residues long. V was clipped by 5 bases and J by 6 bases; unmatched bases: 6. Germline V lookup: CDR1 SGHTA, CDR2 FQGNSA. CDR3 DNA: TGTGCCAGCAGCCCAGACAGGGTATATGAAAAACTGTTTTTT. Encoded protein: CASSPDRVYEKLFF.

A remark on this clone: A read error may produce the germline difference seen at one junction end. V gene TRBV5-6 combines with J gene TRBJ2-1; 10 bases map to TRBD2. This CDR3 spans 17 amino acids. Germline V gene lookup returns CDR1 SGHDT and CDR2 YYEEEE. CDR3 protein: CASRLGPAGGYGNEQFF. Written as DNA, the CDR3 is TGTGCCAGCAGATTGGGACCAGCGGGGGGGTATGGCAATGAGCAGTTCTTC.

CDR3 loop: CASSLEVGLGANTEAFF. As DNA, the CDR3 is TGTGCCAGCAGCTTAGAGGTGGGGCTAGGGGCGAACACTGAAGCTTTCTTT. The J gene is TRBJ1-1, the V gene TRBV7-9; D perhaps matches TRBD1 (5 bases). Germline V gene data show CDR1 as SEHNR and CDR2 as FQNEAQ (reference sequence). V was cut by 1 base and J by 1 base, with 16 bases left in between. The CDR3 runs to 17 residues.

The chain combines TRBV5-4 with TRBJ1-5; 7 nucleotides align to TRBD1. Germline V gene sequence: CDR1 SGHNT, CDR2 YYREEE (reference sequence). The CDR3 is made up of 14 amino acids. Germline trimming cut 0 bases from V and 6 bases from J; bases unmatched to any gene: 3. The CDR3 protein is CASSLEAGGQPQHF. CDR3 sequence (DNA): TGTGCCAGCAGCTTGGAGGCAGGGGGTCAGCCCCAGCATTTT.

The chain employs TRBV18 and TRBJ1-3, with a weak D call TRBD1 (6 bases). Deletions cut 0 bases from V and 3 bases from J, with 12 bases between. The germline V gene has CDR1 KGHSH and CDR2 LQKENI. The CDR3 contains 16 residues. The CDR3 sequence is CASSPPGQGNGNTIYF. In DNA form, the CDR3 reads TGTGCCAGCTCACCACCGGGGCAGGGGAATGGAAACACCATATATTTT.

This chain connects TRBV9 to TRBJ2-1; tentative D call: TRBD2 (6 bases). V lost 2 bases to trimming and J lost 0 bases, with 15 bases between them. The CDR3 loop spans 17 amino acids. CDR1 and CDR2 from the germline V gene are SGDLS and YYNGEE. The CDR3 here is CASSVGGSGGSYNEQFF. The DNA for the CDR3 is TGTGCCAGCAGCGTCGGGGGTAGCGGTGGCTCCTACAATGAGCAGTTCTTC.

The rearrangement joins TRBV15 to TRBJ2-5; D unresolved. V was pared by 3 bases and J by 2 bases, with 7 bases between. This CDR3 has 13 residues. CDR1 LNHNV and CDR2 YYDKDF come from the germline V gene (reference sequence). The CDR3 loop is CATSRPEQETQYF. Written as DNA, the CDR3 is TGTGCCACCAGCAGGCCCGAGCAAGAGACCCAGTACTTC.

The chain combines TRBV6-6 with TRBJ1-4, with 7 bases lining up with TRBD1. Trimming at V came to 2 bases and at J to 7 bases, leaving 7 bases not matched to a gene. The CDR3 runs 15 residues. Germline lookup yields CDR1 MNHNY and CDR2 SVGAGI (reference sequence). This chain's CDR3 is CASSYPYRGSEKLFF. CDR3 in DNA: TGTGCCAGCAGTTACCCGTACAGGGGCTCTGAAAAACTGTTTTTT.

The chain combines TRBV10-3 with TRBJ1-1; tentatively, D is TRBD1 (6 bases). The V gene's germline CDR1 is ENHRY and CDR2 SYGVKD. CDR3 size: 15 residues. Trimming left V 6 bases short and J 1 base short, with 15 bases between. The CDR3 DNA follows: TGTGCCATCAGACGCGAACAACAGGGGAACACTGAAGCTTTCTTT. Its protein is CAIRREQQGNTEAFF.

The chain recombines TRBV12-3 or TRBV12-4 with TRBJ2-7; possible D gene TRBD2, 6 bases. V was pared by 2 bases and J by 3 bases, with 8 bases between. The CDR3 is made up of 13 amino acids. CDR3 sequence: CASSLTSFYEQYF. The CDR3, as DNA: TGTGCCAGCAGTTTAACTAGCTTCTACGAGCAGTACTTC.

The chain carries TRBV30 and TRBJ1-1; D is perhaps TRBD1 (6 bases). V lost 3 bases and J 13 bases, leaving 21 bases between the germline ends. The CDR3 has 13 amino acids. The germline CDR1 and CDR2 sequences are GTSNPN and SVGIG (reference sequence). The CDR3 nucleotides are TGTGCCTGGAGCCCGGGACAAACAAGGTACGGTTTCTTT. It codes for CAWSPGQTRYGFF.

CDR3 protein: CASSLGQGNYGYTF. In DNA form, the CDR3 reads TGTGCCAGCAGCCTAGGACAGGGCAACTATGGCTACACCTTC. The rearrangement links TRBV5-4 to TRBJ1-2, with 8 bases identical to TRBD1. V lost 4 bases, J lost 2 bases, and 4 bases stayed unmatched. CDR1 is SGHNT, CDR2 YYREEE, per germline (reference sequence). The CDR3 is 14 residues long.

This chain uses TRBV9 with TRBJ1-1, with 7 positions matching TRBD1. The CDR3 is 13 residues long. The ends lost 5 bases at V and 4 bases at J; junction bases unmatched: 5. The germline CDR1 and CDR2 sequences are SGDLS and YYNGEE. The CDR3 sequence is CASRGSGGTEAFF. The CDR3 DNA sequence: TGTGCCAGCAGGGGATCAGGGGGCACTGAAGCTTTCTTT.

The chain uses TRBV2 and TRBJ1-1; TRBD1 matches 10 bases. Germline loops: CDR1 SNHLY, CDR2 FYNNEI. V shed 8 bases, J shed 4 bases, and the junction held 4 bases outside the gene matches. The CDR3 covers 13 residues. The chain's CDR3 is CASSGQGITEAFF. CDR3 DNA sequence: TGTGCCAGCTCGGGACAGGGGATCACTGAAGCTTTCTTT.